The 2 T cell receptor beta chains reported below all come from one sample, sequenced in a study of shared clonotypes between healthy human individuals. Measured with immunoSEQ multiplex PCR; TCRdb has only the in-frame clones, and not every one. The sample has some 1.5 million clones; about 98% are singletons. The specimen was naive CD4+ T cells sorted from blood. The sample's subset: CD45RA+ positively selected. These receptors originate from a man aged 25-45 years in good health.

The V and J genes are TRBV5-1 and TRBJ2-3; 11 bases are shared with TRBD2. The length of the CDR3 is 15 residues. Trimming cost V 4 bases and J 3 bases; bases outside gene matches: 4. CDR1 and CDR2 (germline): SGHRS, YFSETQ. DNA of the CDR3: TGCGCCAGCAGCGTAGCGGGAGGGCCAACAGATACGCAGTATTTT. Protein sequence: CASSVAGGPTDTQYF.

The rearrangement joins TRBV29-1 to TRBJ2-1; 8 nucleotides line up with TRBD2. The V segment lost 0 bases and the J segment 8 bases; nucleotides outside the gene matches: 0. The CDR3 extends over 12 amino acids. Germline values: CDR1 SQVTM, CDR2 ANQGSEA. The CDR3 loop is CSVEERGDEQFF. The CDR3 nucleotides are TGCAGCGTTGAAGAGCGGGGGGATGAGCAGTTCTTC.